This TCR beta chain derives from a study of human T cells and chemical hapten exposure. The CDR3 has 13 residues. Trimming removed 3 bases at V and 2 bases at J, with 10 bases between. From germline, CDR1 is SQVTM and CDR2 ANQGSEA. Time point defined: patch test 1, 2 weeks after DPC sensitization. The sample's treatment: therapeutic diphenylcyclopropenone sensitization with weekly scalp DPC. This clonotype was observed at least ten times. TCRdb reanalysed the RACE reads using MiXCR and keeps one entry per CDR3 protein. The sample shows about 380,000 distinct CDR3 sequences, approximately 4.4% of them seen only once.

This sequence originates from a woman between 50 and 59 years old with alopecia areata. Some clones in this sample may be carry-over from other donors' samples. The material was whole blood, obtained in connection with sensitization to the hapten diphenylcyclopropenone (DPC). V is TRBV29-1 and J is TRBJ1-2; perhaps TRBD1 as D (5 bases). CDR3 bases: TGCAGCGTTGAGGGGGGGAACAACTATGGCTACACCTTC. This gives the protein CSVEGGNNYGYTF.